The clone carrying this T cell receptor (beta chain) was seen more than once but under ten times. The data were taken from a study of T cells of healthy individuals. The CDR3 covers 17 residues. The V gene's germline CDR1 is LGHNA and CDR2 YSLEER. V shed 4 bases, J shed 5 bases, and the junction held 5 bases outside the gene matches. TCRdb itself ran the 5' RACE reads through MiXCR, one entry per CDR3 protein. The sample lists approximately 100,000 distinct CDR3 sequences; approximately 15% were seen once. This TCR derives from a human donor in good health. The chain has TRBV4-3 and TRBJ2-1; 16 bases fit TRBD2. The chain's CDR3 is CASSPGTSGRAHNEQFF. The CDR3 DNA sequence: TGCGCCAGCAGCCCGGGGACTAGCGGGAGGGCCCACAATGAGCAGTTCTTC.